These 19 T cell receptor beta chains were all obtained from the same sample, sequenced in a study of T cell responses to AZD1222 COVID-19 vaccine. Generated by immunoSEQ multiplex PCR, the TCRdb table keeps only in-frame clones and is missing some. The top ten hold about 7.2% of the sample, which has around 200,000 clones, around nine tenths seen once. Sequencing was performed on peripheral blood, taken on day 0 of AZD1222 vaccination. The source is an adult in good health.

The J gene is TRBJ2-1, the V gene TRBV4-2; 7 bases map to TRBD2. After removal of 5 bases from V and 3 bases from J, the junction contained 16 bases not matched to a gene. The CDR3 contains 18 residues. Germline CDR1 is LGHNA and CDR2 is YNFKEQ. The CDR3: CASSFQESTGGLYNEQFF. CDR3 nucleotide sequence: TGTGCCAGCAGCTTCCAAGAGTCAACGGGGGGACTCTACAATGAGCAGTTCTTC.

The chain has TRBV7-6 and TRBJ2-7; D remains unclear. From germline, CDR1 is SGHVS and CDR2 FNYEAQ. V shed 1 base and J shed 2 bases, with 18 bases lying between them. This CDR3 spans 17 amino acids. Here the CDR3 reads CASSLEVGSSLAYEQYF. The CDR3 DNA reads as TGTGCCAGCAGCTTAGAAGTTGGGTCGAGTTTAGCCTACGAGCAGTACTTC.

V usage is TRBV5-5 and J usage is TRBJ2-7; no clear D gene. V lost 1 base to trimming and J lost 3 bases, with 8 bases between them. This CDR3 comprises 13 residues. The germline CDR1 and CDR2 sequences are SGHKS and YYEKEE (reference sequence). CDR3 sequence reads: CASSLIGFYEQYF. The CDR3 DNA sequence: TGTGCCAGCAGCTTGATTGGGTTCTACGAGCAGTACTTC.

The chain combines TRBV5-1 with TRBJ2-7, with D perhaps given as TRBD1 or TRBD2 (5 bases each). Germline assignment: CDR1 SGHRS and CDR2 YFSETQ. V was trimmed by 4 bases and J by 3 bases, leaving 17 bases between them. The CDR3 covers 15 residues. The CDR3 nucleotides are TGCGCCAGCAGCCTGGGACCCACGGGGAACTACGAGCAGTACTTC. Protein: CASSLGPTGNYEQYF.

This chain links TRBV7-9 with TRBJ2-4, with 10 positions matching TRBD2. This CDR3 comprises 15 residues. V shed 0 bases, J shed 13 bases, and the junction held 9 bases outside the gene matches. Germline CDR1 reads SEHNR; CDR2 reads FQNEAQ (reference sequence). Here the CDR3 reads CASSLARSGGAAQYF. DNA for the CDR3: TGTGCCAGCAGCTTAGCCCGCAGCGGGGGGGCCGCGCAGTACTTC.

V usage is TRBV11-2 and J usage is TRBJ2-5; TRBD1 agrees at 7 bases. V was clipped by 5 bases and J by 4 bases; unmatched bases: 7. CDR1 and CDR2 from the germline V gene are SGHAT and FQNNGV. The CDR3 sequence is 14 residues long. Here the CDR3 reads CASSTRQGRETQYF. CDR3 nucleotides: TGTGCCAGCAGCACGCGACAGGGCCGAGAGACCCAGTACTTC.

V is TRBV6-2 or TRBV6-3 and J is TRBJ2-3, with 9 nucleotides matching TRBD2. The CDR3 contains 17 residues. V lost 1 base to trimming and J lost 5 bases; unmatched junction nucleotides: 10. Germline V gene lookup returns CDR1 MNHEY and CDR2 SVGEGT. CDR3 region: CASSYWSPSGAQDTQYF. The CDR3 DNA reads TGTGCCAGCAGTTACTGGTCGCCTAGCGGGGCCCAAGATACGCAGTATTTT.

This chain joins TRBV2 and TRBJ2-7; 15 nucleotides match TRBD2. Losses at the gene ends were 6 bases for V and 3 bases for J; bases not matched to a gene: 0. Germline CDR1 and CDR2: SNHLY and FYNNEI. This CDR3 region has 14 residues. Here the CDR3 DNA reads TGTGCCAGCAGGGGACTAGCGGGGGGCTACGAGCAGTACTTC. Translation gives CASRGLAGGYEQYF.

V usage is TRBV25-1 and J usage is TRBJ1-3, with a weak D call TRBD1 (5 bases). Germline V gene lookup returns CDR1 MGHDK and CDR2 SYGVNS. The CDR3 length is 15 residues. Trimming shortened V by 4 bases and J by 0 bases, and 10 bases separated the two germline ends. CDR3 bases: TGTGCCAGCAGTGGGGGCCCAGCCTCTGGAAACACCATATATTTT. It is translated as CASSGGPASGNTIYF.

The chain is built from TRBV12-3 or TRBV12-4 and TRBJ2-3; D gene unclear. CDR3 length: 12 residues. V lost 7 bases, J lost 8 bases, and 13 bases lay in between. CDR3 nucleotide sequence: TGTGCCAGCAAAAGCGCAGAAGTTACGCAGTATTTT. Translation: CASKSAEVTQYF.

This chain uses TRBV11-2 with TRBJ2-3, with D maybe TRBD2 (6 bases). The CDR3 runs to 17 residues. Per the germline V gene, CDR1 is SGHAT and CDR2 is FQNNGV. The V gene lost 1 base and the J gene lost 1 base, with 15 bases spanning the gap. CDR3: CASSLGRDSRGTDTQYF. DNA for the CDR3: TGTGCCAGCAGCTTAGGCCGGGACTCTAGGGGCACAGATACGCAGTATTTT.

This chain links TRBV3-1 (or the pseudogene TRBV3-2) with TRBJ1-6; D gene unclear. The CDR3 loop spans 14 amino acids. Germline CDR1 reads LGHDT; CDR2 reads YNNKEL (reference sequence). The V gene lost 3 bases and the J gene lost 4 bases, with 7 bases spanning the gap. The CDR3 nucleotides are TGTGCCAGCAGCCAGTCAGGTTATAATTCACCCCTCCACTTT. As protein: CASSQSGYNSPLHF.

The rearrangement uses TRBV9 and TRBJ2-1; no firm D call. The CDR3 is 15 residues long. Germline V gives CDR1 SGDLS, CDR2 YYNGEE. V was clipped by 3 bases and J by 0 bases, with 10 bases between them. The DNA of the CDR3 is TGTGCCAGCAGCGGGTACCATAGCTCCTACAATGAGCAGTTCTTC. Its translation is CASSGYHSSYNEQFF.

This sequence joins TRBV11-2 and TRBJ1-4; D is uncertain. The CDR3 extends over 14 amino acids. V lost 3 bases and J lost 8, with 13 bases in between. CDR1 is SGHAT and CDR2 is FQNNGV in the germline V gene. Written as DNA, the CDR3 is TGTGCCAGCAGCTTTTGGGGTTTAGGGGAAAAACTGTTTTTT. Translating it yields CASSFWGLGEKLFF. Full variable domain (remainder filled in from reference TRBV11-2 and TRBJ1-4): EAGVAQSPRYKIIEKRQSVAFWCNPISGHATLYWYQQILGQGPKLLIQFQNNGVVDDSQLPKDRFSAERLKGVDSTLKIQPAKLEDSAVYLCASSFWGLGEKLFFGSGTQLSVL.

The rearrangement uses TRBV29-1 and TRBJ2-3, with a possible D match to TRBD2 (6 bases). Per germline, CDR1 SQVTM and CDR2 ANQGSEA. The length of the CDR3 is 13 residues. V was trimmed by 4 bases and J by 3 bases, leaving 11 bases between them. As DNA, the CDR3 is TGCAGCGTTGGACTAGGTCAAACAGATACGCAGTATTTT. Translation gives CSVGLGQTDTQYF.

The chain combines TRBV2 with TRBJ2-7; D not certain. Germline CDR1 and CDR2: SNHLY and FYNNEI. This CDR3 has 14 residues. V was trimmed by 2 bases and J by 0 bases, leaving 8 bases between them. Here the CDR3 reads CASSELRSSYEQYF. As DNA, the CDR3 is TGTGCCAGCAGTGAACTAAGGAGCTCCTACGAGCAGTACTTC.

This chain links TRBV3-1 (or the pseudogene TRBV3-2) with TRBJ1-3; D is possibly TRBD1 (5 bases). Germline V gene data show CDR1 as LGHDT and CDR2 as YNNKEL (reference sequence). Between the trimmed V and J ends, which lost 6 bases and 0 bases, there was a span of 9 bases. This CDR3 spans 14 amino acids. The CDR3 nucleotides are TGTGCCAGCAGTCAGGACAACTCTGGAAACACCATATATTTT. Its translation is CASSQDNSGNTIYF.

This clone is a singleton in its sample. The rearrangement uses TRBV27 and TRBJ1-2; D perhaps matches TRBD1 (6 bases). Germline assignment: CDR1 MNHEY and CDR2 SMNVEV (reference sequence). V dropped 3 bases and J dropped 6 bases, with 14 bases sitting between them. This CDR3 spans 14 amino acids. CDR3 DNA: TGTGCCAGCAGTTTTTTGGACAGCCACAATGGCTACACCTTC. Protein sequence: CASSFLDSHNGYTF.

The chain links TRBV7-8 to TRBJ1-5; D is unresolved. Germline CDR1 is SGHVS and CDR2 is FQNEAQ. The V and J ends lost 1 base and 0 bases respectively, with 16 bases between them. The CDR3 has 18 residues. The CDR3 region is CASSLVRGQIHSNQPQHF. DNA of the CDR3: TGTGCCAGCAGCTTAGTGCGAGGGCAGATACATAGCAATCAGCCCCAGCATTTT.